In its sample, the clone carrying this T cell receptor beta chain was seen a few times. The data were taken from a study of blood T cells in healthy people across ages. The second PCR ran about 6 to 11 cycles with a sample-barcoded 5' primer and J-beta primers. One entry per CDR3 protein results from TCRdb running MiXCR on the 5' RACE reads. The sample has some 750,000 distinct CDR3 sequences; 22% are singletons. CDR3 length: 14 residues. V was shortened by 2 bases and J by 3 bases, with 11 bases between the two germline ends. Germline V lookup: CDR1 MNHEY, CDR2 SMNVEV (reference sequence). This TCR was sampled from a man between 70 and 80 years old in good health. What was sequenced was blood. The chain has TRBV27 and TRBJ2-7, with a possible D match to TRBD1 (6 bases). CDR3 sequence: CASSLRGTNYEQYF. CDR3 DNA: TGTGCCAGCAGTTTAAGGGGGACAAACTACGAGCAGTACTTC.